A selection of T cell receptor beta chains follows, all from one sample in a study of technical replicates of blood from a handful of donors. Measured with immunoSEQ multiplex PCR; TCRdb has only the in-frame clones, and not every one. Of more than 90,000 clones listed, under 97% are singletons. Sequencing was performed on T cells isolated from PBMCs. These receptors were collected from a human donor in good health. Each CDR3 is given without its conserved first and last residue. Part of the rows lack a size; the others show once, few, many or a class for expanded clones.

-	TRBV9	ASSAAPLTSGRAFTQY
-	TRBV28	ASRGLDRGNYGYT
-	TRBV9	ASSPMVLEEAF
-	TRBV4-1	ASRETGTGPYEQY
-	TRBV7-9	ASSLGGMGASDTQY
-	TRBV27	ASSLSTRGEQY
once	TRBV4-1	ASSPMTGGLAKNIQY
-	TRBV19	ASEQGYSNQPQH
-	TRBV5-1	ASSSWDWGYNEQF
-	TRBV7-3	ASTNVMLNSYNEQF
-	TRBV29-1	SVEGWGGETQY
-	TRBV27	ASSFWGQGGTEAF
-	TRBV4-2	ASSQPGTGEETQY
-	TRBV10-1	ASSAARGTDTQY
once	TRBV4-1	ASSHGTSGRTGELF
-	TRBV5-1	ASGIAGPNTGELF
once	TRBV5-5	ASSFDIDQPQH
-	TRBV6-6	ASTLGPNTEAF
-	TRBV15	ATSRVGSAGGGHGELF
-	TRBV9	ASSAGQGVSSGNTIY
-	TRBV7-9	AISQGLSEQY
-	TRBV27	ASSPDRMSYGYT
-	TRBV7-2	VRWSGPTNTEAF
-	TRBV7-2	ASSYRGPGYEQY
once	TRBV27	ASRAGSNEQF
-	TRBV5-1	ASSLDSGTNNEQF
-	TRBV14	ASRIRVTGGDTQY
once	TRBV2	ASSVRGGGTGELF
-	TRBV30	AWSVHRGLSTDTQY
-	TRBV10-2	ASRGAAGGYQETQY
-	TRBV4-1	ASSPLAGKGHEQY
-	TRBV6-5	ASSYSFTYEQY
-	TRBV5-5	ASSFDGMNTEAF
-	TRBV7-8	ASSSPTGAYNEQF
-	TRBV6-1	ASSIAGGAGEQF
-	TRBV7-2	ASSLTRAGAYEQY
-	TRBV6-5	ASSYPTLTGRYGYT
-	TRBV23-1	ASRLKRLAGGQETQY
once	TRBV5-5	ASSLGAQGSRGYT
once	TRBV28	ASSLSWAGGTEAF
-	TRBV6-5	ASRPTGNYGYT
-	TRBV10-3	AISARQGGSYEQY
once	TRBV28	ASTGFHGGSVHEQF
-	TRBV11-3	ASSLVGQGLEAF
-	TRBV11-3	ASSLSRGTEAF